The 4 T cell receptor beta chains below come from one sample, sequenced in a study of blood T cell repertoires in COVID-19. Generated by immunoSEQ multiplex PCR, the TCRdb table keeps only in-frame clones and is missing some. In the table there are tens of thousands of clones, more than 75% of which are singletons. The sample consisted of peripheral blood. The receptors were sampled from a human donor in a cohort sampled during active COVID-19.

The CDR3 DNA is TGTGCCAGCAGTTACTCTCAGGTCAATAATTCACCCCTCCACTTT. Protein sequence: CASSYSQVNNSPLHF. V and J are TRBV6-5 and TRBJ1-6; no definite D call. Trimming stripped 0 bases from V and 5 bases from J, with 8 bases between. This CDR3 is 15 amino acids long. Per germline, CDR1 MNHEY and CDR2 SVGAGI.

This chain joins TRBV18 and TRBJ1-2; tentatively, D is TRBD1 (6 bases). Germline V gene lookup returns CDR1 KGHSH and CDR2 LQKENI. Trimming took off 3 bases at V and 3 bases at J, with 14 bases between the two ends. The CDR3 contains 15 residues. DNA for the CDR3: TGTGCCAGCTCACCGGCTATGGGGGCCGACTATGGCTACACCTTC. Translating gives CASSPAMGADYGYTF.

The rearrangement uses TRBV28 and TRBJ2-3, with 12 bases fitting TRBD2. Germline CDR1 reads MDHEN; CDR2 reads SYDVKM. This CDR3 spans 16 amino acids. V lost 6 bases to trimming and J lost 1 base; unmatched junction nucleotides: 5. The CDR3 region is CASSGLAGGGTDTQYF. The CDR3 DNA reads as TGTGCCAGCAGCGGTCTAGCGGGGGGGGGCACAGATACGCAGTATTTT.

This clone appeared a single time. In DNA form, the CDR3 reads TGCGCCAGCAGCGATCAGGGGGCCCCGAACACTGAAGCTTTCTTT. It specifies CASSDQGAPNTEAFF. The genes are TRBV5-1 and TRBJ1-1; 8 positions agree with TRBD1. This CDR3 comprises 15 residues. With V trimmed by 4 bases and J by 1 base, 6 bases remained unmatched. Germline V gene sequence: CDR1 SGHRS, CDR2 YFSETQ.